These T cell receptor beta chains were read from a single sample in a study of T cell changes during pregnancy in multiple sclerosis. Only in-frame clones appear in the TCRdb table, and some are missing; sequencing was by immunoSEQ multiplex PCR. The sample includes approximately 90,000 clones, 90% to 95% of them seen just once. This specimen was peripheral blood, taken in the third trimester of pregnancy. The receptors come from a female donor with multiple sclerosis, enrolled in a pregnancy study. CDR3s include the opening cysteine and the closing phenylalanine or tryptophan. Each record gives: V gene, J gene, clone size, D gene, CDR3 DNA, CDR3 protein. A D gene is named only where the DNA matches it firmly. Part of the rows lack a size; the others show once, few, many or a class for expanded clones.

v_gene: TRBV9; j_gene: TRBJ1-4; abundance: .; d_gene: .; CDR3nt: TGTGCCAGCAGCGTAGGCGGTCAGAATGAAAAACTGTTTTTT; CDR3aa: CASSVGGQNEKLFF
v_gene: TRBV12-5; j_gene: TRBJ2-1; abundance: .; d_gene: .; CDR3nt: TGTGCTAGTGGTTTGGTTTATGATGGGAGACCCTCCTACAATGAGCAGTTCTTC; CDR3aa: CASGLVYDGRPSYNEQFF
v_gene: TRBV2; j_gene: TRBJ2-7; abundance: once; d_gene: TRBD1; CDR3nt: TGTGCCAGCAGTGATCGGCCAGACAGGGGCTGGGGTCACTTC; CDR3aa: CASSDRPDRGWGHF
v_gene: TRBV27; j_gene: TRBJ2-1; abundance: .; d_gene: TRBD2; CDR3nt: TGTGCCAGCAGTGGACTAGCGGGAGTTTGGTTCTTC; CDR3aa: CASSGLAGVWFF
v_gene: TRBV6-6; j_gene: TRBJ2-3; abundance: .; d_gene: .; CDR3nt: TGTGCCAGCAGTTACGGAGTTGATACGCAGTATTTT; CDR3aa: CASSYGVDTQYF
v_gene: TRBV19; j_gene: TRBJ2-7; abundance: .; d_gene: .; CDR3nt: TGTGCCAGTAGTATGGGAGGTGGAATGTACGAGCAGTACTTC; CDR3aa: CASSMGGGMYEQYF
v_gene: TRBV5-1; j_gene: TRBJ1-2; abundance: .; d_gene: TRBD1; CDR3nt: TGCGCCAGCAGCTTGATCGCAGGGGGGAACTATGGCTACACCTTC; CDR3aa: CASSLIAGGNYGYTF
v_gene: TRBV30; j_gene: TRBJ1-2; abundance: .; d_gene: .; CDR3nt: TGTGCCTGGAGTGTGGGGGGGACCTATGGCTACACCTTC; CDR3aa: CAWSVGGTYGYTF
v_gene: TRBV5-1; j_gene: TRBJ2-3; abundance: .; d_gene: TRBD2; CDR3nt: TGCGCCAGCAGCTTCGGGAGGAGCGGCACAGATACGCAGTATTTT; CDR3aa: CASSFGRSGTDTQYF
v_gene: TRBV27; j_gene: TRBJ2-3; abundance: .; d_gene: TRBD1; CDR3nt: TGTGCCAGCAGTCCTTTTGGGACAGGGAGCACAGATACGCAGTATTTT; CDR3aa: CASSPFGTGSTDTQYF
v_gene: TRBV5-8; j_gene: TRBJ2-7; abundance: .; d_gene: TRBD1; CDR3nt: TGTGCCAGCAGGGGTGACAGGGGGGGAAACGAGCAGTACTTC; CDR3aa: CASRGDRGGNEQYF
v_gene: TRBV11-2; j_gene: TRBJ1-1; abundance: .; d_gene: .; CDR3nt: TGTGCCAGCAGGAGGTATCTGAACACTGAAGCTTTCTTT; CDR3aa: CASRRYLNTEAFF
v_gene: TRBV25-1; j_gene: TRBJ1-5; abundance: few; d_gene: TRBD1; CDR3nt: TGTGCCAGCAGTGCCCCAGGGGGCAGTAATCAGCCCCAGCATTTT; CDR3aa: CASSAPGGSNQPQHF
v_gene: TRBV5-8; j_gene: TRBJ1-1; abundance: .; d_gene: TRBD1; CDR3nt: TGTGCCAGCAGCTTATCCGGGACAGGGGGCACTGAAGCTTTCTTT; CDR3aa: CASSLSGTGGTEAFF
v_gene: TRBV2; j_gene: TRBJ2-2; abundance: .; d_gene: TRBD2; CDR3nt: TGTGCCAGCAGTGTACTAGCGGGAGGCACCGGGGAGCTGTTTTTT; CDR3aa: CASSVLAGGTGELFF
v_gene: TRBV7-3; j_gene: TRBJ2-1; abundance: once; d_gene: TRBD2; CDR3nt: TGTGCCAGCAGCCCGGGACTAGCGCAAGATGAGCAGTTCTTC; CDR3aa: CASSPGLAQDEQFF
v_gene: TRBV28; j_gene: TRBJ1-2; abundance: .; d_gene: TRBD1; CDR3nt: TGTGCCAGCAGGTCGACAGGGGGCGACTTCCATGGCTACACCTTC; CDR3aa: CASRSTGGDFHGYTF
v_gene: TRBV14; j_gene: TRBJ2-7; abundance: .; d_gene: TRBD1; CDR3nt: TGTGCCAGCAGCCAAGATTACAGGGACAGGGGTAGCTACGAGCAGTACTTC; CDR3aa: CASSQDYRDRGSYEQYF
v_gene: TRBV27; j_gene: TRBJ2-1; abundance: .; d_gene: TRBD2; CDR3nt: TGTGCCAGCAGTTCCCTCCTCACTAGCGGGAATTTGCATGAGCAGTTCTTC; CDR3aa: CASSSLLTSGNLHEQFF
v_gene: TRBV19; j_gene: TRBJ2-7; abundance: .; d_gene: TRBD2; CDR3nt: TGTGCCAGTAGTATAAGGGCCGTGCTAGCGGCGGGCTACGAGCAGTACTTC; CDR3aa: CASSIRAVLAAGYEQYF
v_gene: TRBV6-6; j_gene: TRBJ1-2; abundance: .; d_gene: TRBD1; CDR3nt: TGTGCCAGCACCCCGACAGGGGACTATGGCTACACCTTC; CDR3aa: CASTPTGDYGYTF
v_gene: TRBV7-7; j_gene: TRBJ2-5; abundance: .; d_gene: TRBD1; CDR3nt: TGTGCCAGCAGCTTAGGGACAGGGGATAGGGAGACCCAGTACTTC; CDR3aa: CASSLGTGDRETQYF
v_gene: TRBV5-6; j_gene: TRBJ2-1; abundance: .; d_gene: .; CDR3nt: TGTGCCAGCAGCTTGCTAAGTCACTCCTACAATGAGCAGTTCTTC; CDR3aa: CASSLLSHSYNEQFF
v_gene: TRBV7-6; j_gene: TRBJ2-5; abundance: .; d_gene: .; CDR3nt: TGTGCCAGCAGCTTTAGGGGCCGGGAGACCCAGTACTTC; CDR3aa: CASSFRGRETQYF
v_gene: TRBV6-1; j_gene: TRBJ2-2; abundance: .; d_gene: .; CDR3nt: TGTGCCACCCTCAGGGCGAACACCGGGGAGCTGTTTTTT; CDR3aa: CATLRANTGELFF
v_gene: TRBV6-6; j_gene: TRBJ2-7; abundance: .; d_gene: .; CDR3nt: TGTGCCGGCAGTTACGGGCTTACCTACGAGCAGTACTTC; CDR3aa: CAGSYGLTYEQYF
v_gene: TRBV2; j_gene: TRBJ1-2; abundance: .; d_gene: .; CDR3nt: TGTGCCAGCCGTGGGAGGGGAGTTAACTATGGCTACACCTTC; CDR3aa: CASRGRGVNYGYTF
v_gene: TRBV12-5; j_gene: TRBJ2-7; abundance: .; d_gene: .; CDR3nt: TGTGCTAGTGGACCTCCAGGGTACGAGCAGTACTTC; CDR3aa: CASGPPGYEQYF
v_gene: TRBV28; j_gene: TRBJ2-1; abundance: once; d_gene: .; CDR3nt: TGTGCCAGCAGTTTACGGAAGGGGCTCTCCTACAATGAGCAGTTCTTC; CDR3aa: CASSLRKGLSYNEQFF
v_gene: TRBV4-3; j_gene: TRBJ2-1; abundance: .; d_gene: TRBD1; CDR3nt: TGCGCCAGCAGCCCCGGGACAGGGCTTAGCAATGAGCAGTTCTTC; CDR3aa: CASSPGTGLSNEQFF
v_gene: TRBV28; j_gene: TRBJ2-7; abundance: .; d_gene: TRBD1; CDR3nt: TGTGCCAGCAGTTTAAGGGACAGGGGGCGGGGGGAGCAGTACTTC; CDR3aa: CASSLRDRGRGEQYF
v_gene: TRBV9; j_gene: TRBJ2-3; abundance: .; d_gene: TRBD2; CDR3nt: TGTGCCAGCAGCCGTCGACTAGCGAGCACAGATACGCAGTATTTT; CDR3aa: CASSRRLASTDTQYF
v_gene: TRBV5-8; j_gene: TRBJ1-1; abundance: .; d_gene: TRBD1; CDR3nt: TGTGCCAGCAGCTCGAAGGACAGGTTGGGCCCCGGAGCTTTCTTT; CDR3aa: CASSSKDRLGPGAFF
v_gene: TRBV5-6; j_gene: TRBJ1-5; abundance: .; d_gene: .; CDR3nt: TGTGCCAGCAGCTTGGGTAGTGGGGCAGCTTATAGCAATCAGCCCCAGCATTTT; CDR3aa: CASSLGSGAAYSNQPQHF
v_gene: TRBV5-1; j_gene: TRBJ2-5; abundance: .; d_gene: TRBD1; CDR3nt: TGCGCCAGCAGCTCAACAGGGGGCGCGGTTCGAGAGACCCAGTACTTC; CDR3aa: CASSSTGGAVRETQYF
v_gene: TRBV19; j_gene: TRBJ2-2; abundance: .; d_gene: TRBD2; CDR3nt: TGTGCCAGTAGTACCCTAGGCGGGAGAGGCCCCGGGGAGCTGTTTTTT; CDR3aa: CASSTLGGRGPGELFF
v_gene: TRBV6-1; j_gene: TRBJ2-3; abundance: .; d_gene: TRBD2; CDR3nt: TGTGCCAGCAGGCTAGCGGACACAGATACGCAGTATTTT; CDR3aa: CASRLADTDTQYF
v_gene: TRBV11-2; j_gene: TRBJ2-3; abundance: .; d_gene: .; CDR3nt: TGTGCCAGCAGCTTAGGCCTCAGGACAGATACGCAGTATTTT; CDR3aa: CASSLGLRTDTQYF